The 5 T cell receptor beta chains in this list originate from one sample, sequenced in a study of T cell clonotyping in hematopoietic cell transplantation. Some clones are missing from TCRdb's copy, which holds only in-frame ones; the method was immunoSEQ multiplex PCR. The sample shows 27,000 or so clones, around 70% of them seen only once. Time point here: recipient sample about 28 days before transplant, after cytoreduction. The sample in question was peripheral blood mononuclear cells, obtained before stem cell transplant. These receptors were obtained from a man aged 50 to 60 with myelodysplastic syndrome. Some clones in this sample may be carry-over from other donors' samples.

J is TRBJ1-1 and V is TRBV9; no definite D call. With 4 bases removed from V and 3 bases from J, the gap between germline ends came to 16 bases. Looked up from germline, CDR1 is SGDLS and CDR2 is YYNGEE. This CDR3 contains 15 residues. The CDR3, as DNA: TGTGCCAGCAGCCCCGGACTCGGAGGCCACACTGAAGCTTTCTTT. Residues: CASSPGLGGHTEAFF. Based on the CDR3 plus reference TRBV9 and TRBJ1-1, the full variable domain is DSGVTQTPKHLITATGQRVTLRCSPRSGDLSVYWYQQSLDQGLQFLIQYYNGEERAKGNILERFSAQQFPDLHSELNLSSLELGDSALYFCASSPGLGGHTEAFFGQGTRLTVV.

V gene TRBV30 combines with J gene TRBJ2-5, with D unclear. Germline loops: CDR1 GTSNPN, CDR2 SVGIG (reference sequence). This CDR3 is 15 amino acids long. V dropped 1 base and J dropped 5 bases, with 17 bases sitting between them. The CDR3 reads CAWSDSEQTAETQYF. The CDR3 DNA follows: TGTGCCTGGAGTGACTCGGAACAAACAGCGGAGACCCAGTACTTC.

The rearrangement links TRBV9 to TRBJ2-5; D call uncertain. The V end was cut by 1 base, the J end by 5 bases, with 9 bases between. The germline CDR1 and CDR2 sequences are SGDLS and YYNGEE. The CDR3 runs to 13 residues. The CDR3 DNA reads TGTGCCAGCAGCGTAACAACTGGTGAGACCCAGTACTTC. Residues: CASSVTTGETQYF.

As to this clone: One end of the junction varies from germline; a read error may be responsible. V usage is TRBV30 and J usage is TRBJ2-2; D remains ambiguous. Germline CDR1 GTSNPN, CDR2 SVGIG (reference sequence). The CDR3 length is 13 residues. CDR3 DNA sequence: TGTGCCTGGACCCCCAGGAACGCCGGGGAGCTGTTTTTT. Translation: CAWTPRNAGELFF.

This chain uses TRBV28 with TRBJ2-4; the match to TRBD2 covers 16 bases. The CDR3 length is 18 residues. From germline, CDR1 is MDHEN and CDR2 SYDVKM. V was clipped by 5 bases and J by 6 bases; unmatched bases: 10. CDR3 region: CASSDTGTSGRVPNIQYF. The CDR3 DNA reads as TGTGCCAGCAGTGATACCGGGACTAGCGGGAGGGTTCCAAACATTCAGTACTTC.